The 21 T cell receptor beta chains reported below all come from one sample, sequenced in a study of CD8 T cells in ankylosing spondylitis. In TCRdb, the 5' RACE reads were re-called with MiXCR into one record per CDR3 protein. The repertoire holds around 130,000 distinct CDR3 sequences, with more than 6.5% as singletons. Material for sequencing was blood, either unsorted or a sorted T cell fraction (not recorded which). The receptors shown here come from a male donor with ankylosing spondylitis or in good health (not recorded which).

This clonotype has more than one count but fewer than ten. V usage is TRBV18 and J usage is TRBJ2-2; no reliable D call. Germline V gene sequence: CDR1 KGHSH, CDR2 LQKENI. This CDR3 has 15 amino acids. V gave up 2 bases and J gave up 1 base, with 8 bases separating them. Here the CDR3 DNA reads TGTGCCAGCTCACCAATCGGAGAGAACACCGGGGAGCTGTTTTTT. Protein: CASSPIGENTGELFF.

This clonotype was observed at least ten times. This chain joins TRBV4-1 and TRBJ2-1; D perhaps matches TRBD1 (5 bases). Germline V gene data show CDR1 as MGHRA and CDR2 as YSYEKL. The V end was cut by 2 bases, the J end by 0 bases, with 14 bases between. CDR3 length equals 17 residues. CDR3: CASSQRLQEVSYNEQFF. The CDR3 DNA sequence: TGCGCCAGCAGCCAACGTCTACAGGAAGTCTCCTACAATGAGCAGTTCTTC.

This clonotype was counted ten times or more. The V gene is TRBV29-1, the J gene TRBJ2-1, with TRBD1 identical over 9 bases. V dropped 3 bases and J dropped 2; count of bases not matched to a gene: 2. Germline V gene sequence: CDR1 SQVTM, CDR2 ANQGSEA. The CDR3 contains 14 residues. The DNA of the CDR3 is TGCAGCGTTGAGGGACAGGGTGCCTACAATGAGCAGTTCTTC. Translation gives CSVEGQGAYNEQFF.

Many counts were recorded for this clonotype. The V and J genes are TRBV10-3 and TRBJ2-7, with TRBD2 matching 14 bases. V lost 0 bases and J lost 4; bases outside the gene matches: 2. Germline V gene data show CDR1 as ENHRY and CDR2 as SYGVKD. This CDR3 spans 16 amino acids. The CDR3 DNA reads as TGTGCCATCAGTGAGTCCGGGACTAGCGGGAGATACGAGCAGTACTTC. It encodes CAISESGTSGRYEQYF.

This clonotype occurred many times. This chain joins TRBV4-3 and TRBJ1-4; D call uncertain. V lost 2 bases and J 6 bases, leaving 7 bases between the germline ends. This CDR3 has 13 residues. Germline V gives CDR1 LGHNA, CDR2 YSLEER. The CDR3 DNA follows: TGCGCCAGCAGCCAAATCCACGATGAAAAACTGTTTTTT. This translates into CASSQIHDEKLFF.

This clonotype was found many times. The chain recombines TRBV7-9 with TRBJ1-5; a possible D gene is TRBD1 (5 bases). Trimming shortened V by 1 base and J by 9 bases, and 7 bases separated the two germline ends. The CDR3 totals 12 residues. Per germline, CDR1 SEHNR and CDR2 FQNEAQ (reference sequence). This CDR3 reads CASSLGGRPQHF. CDR3 DNA sequence: TGTGCCAGCAGCTTAGGGGGACGGCCCCAGCATTTT.

This clonotype was recorded many times. The gene calls are TRBV5-1 and TRBJ2-1, with D possibly TRBD2 on 6 matching bases. Trimming removed 0 bases from V and 3 bases from J, with 10 bases in between. The germline CDR1 and CDR2 sequences are SGHRS and YFSETQ. The CDR3 spans 15 residues. Written as DNA, the CDR3 is TGCGCCAGCAGCTTGGCGGGAGAAAACTACAATGAGCAGTTCTTC. The encoded protein is CASSLAGENYNEQFF.

This clonotype was seen repeatedly, ten times or more. The genes are TRBV5-6 and TRBJ2-7; TRBD1 is a possible D gene (6 bases). V was pared by 2 bases and J by 3 bases, with 12 bases between. The CDR3 totals 14 residues. The germline gives CDR1 SGHDT, CDR2 YYEEEE. Written as DNA, the CDR3 is TGTGCCAGCAGCTTTTCAACAGGGTACTACGAGCAGTACTTC. Residues: CASSFSTGYYEQYF. The entire variable domain, with the rest obtained from reference TRBV5-6 and TRBJ2-7, is as follows: DAGVTQSPTHLIKTRGQQVTLRCSPKSGHDTVSWYQQALGQGPQFIFQYYEEEERQRGNFPDRFSGHQFPNYSSELNVNALLLGDSALYLCASSFSTGYYEQYFGPGTRLTVT.

This clonotype was recorded at least ten times. This CDR3 reads CASSPVSGRDSPLHF. The CDR3 DNA sequence: TGTGCCAGCTCACCAGTCTCGGGGAGAGATTCACCCCTCCACTTT. J is TRBJ1-6 and V is TRBV18, with unresolved D. The CDR3 consists of 15 residues. The germline gives CDR1 KGHSH, CDR2 LQKENI. The germline V and J ends were trimmed by 2 bases and 8 bases, with 13 bases remaining between them. Complete variable domain (other parts from reference TRBV18 and TRBJ1-6): NAGVMQNPRHLVRRRGQEARLRCSPMKGHSHVYWYRQLPEEGLKFMVYLQKENIIDESGMPKERFSAEFPKEGPSILRIQQVVRGDSAAYFCASSPVSGRDSPLHFGNGTRLTVT.

In its sample, this clonotype was seen many times. The V call is TRBV12-3 or TRBV12-4, the J call TRBJ1-2; D ambiguous. The CDR3 totals 11 residues. With 2 bases removed from V and 5 bases from J, the gap between germline ends came to 3 bases. The CDR3 DNA reads TGTGCCAGCAGTTTAAAGTATGGCTACACCTTC. Its translation is CASSLKYGYTF.

In its sample, this clonotype was seen many times. V usage is TRBV5-5 and J usage is TRBJ2-2; tentative D call: TRBD1 (6 bases). Germline CDR1 reads SGHKS; CDR2 reads YYEKEE (reference sequence). Trimming shortened V by 1 base and J by 4 bases, and 8 bases separated the two germline ends. This CDR3 contains 14 residues. The CDR3 spells CASSLWDTTGELFF. CDR3 DNA: TGTGCCAGCAGCTTGTGGGACACCACCGGGGAGCTGTTTTTT.

This clonotype came up many times. This chain uses TRBV7-8 with TRBJ1-5; no clear D. The CDR3 runs 12 residues. In germline, CDR1 is SGHVS, CDR2 FQNEAQ. V was clipped by 2 bases and J by 7 bases, with 6 bases between them. CDR3 nucleotides: TGTGCCAGCAGCTTAAGCCCCCAGCCCCAGCATTTT. Translation gives CASSLSPQPQHF.

This clonotype was observed at least ten times. The genes are TRBV20-1 and TRBJ2-3; unclear D gene. Germline V gene sequence: CDR1 DFQATT, CDR2 SNEGSKA (reference sequence). V lost 5 bases and J 8 bases, leaving 8 bases between the germline ends. The CDR3 loop spans 10 amino acids. The CDR3: CSALVGTQYF. CDR3 DNA: TGCAGTGCTTTAGTGGGTACGCAGTATTTT.

This clonotype was seen ten or more times. J is TRBJ1-1 and V is TRBV5-6; no definite D call. The ends were cut back, 1 base at V and 3 bases at J, with 10 bases in the middle. The CDR3 has 14 residues. The V gene's germline CDR1 is SGHDT and CDR2 YYEEEE. CDR3 amino acids: CASSLLGRDTEAFF. The CDR3 nucleotides are TGTGCCAGCAGCTTGTTGGGGAGGGACACTGAAGCTTTCTTT.

Ten or more counts support this clonotype. This sequence joins TRBV12-3 or TRBV12-4 and TRBJ2-5, with 8 bases aligning to TRBD2. V lost 4 bases, J lost 0 bases, and 4 bases stayed unmatched. The CDR3 covers 15 residues. DNA of the CDR3: TGTGCCAGCAGTTATCAGCGGGGGAACCAAGAGACCCAGTACTTC. Encoded protein: CASSYQRGNQETQYF.

This clonotype was seen ten or more times. This sequence joins TRBV5-1 and TRBJ2-3, with 16 bases identical to TRBD2. CDR3 length: 17 residues. Trimming at V came to 2 bases and at J to 8 bases, leaving 8 bases not matched to a gene. Looked up from germline, CDR1 is SGHRS and CDR2 is YFSETQ. CDR3 nucleotides: TGCGCCAGCAGCTTTACCGGGACTAGCGGGGGGGCCGGTACGCAGTATTTT. Translating it yields CASSFTGTSGGAGTQYF.

In its sample, this clonotype was seen many times. The gene calls are TRBV30 and TRBJ2-1, with D uncertain. The length of the CDR3 is 13 residues. Trimming cost V 6 bases and J 3 bases, with 12 bases left between them. Germline loops: CDR1 GTSNPN, CDR2 SVGIG (reference sequence). The CDR3 region has the DNA TGTGCCTGTCCGGCAACCTACTACAATGAGCAGTTCTTC. Translating it yields CACPATYYNEQFF.

This clonotype was detected many times. The chain joins TRBV15 to TRBJ1-5; D gene unclear. Looked up from germline, CDR1 is LNHNV and CDR2 is YYDKDF (reference sequence). The CDR3 runs to 14 residues. Deletions cut 0 bases from V and 6 bases from J, with 9 bases between. The CDR3 sequence is CATSRDVGFQPQHF. As DNA, the CDR3 is TGTGCCACCAGCAGAGACGTGGGGTTTCAGCCCCAGCATTTT. Complete variable domain (other parts from reference TRBV15 and TRBJ1-5): DAMVIQNPRYQVTQFGKPVTLSCSQTLNHNVMYWYQQKSSQAPKLLFHYYDKDFNNEADTPDNFQSRRPNTSFCFLDIRSPGLGDTAMYLCATSRDVGFQPQHFGDGTRLSIL.

There are a few counts of this clonotype. The chain uses TRBV7-9 and TRBJ1-1; D uncertain. V lost 1 base and J lost 5, with 17 bases in between. The germline CDR1 and CDR2 sequences are SEHNR and FQNEAQ (reference sequence). CDR3 length: 16 amino acids. The CDR3 DNA reads as TGTGCCAGCAGCTTAGGGTATCAGCAGTCCCTGACTGAAGCTTTCTTT. It specifies CASSLGYQQSLTEAFF.

This clonotype was observed many times. V usage is TRBV7-9 and J usage is TRBJ2-7; TRBD2 matches 11 bases. Trimming cost V 4 bases and J 4 bases; bases outside gene matches: 6. Germline V gene sequence: CDR1 SEHNR, CDR2 FQNEAQ (reference sequence). This CDR3 region has 15 residues. CDR3: CASSYTGTSGYEQYF. CDR3 DNA: TGTGCCAGCAGCTACACCGGGACTAGCGGTTACGAGCAGTACTTC.

This clonotype came up a few times. The rearrangement uses TRBV4-2 and TRBJ2-1; D remains ambiguous. This CDR3 region has 12 residues. V was shortened by 0 bases and J by 9 bases, with 6 bases between the two germline ends. From germline, CDR1 is LGHNA and CDR2 YNFKEQ. The CDR3 spells CASSQEGTEQFF. In nucleotides, the CDR3 is TGTGCCAGCAGCCAAGAGGGTACTGAGCAGTTCTTC.